These 5 T cell receptor beta chains came from one sample sequenced in a study of CD8 T cells in Susac syndrome. cDNA came from about 0.5 to 1 ug RNA primed by random hexamers. One entry per CDR3 protein, called by TCRdb with MiXCR from the immunoSEQ multiplex PCR reads. Of about 300,000 distinct CDR3 sequences listed, 89% are singletons. Sequencing input: CD8+ T cells from PBMCs. The receptors were sampled from a human donor with multiple sclerosis.

This clonotype was detected a few times. J is TRBJ2-1 and V is TRBV4-3; D tentatively reads TRBD1 or TRBD2 (5 bases each). Germline assignment: CDR1 LGHNA and CDR2 YSLEER. The germline V and J ends were trimmed by 1 base and 2 bases, with 18 bases remaining between them. CDR3 length equals 18 residues. The CDR3 DNA follows: TGCGCCAGCAGCCAAGGGGTGTTCGAGGGGAACGCCTACAATGAGCAGTTCTTC. Its protein is CASSQGVFEGNAYNEQFF.

The chain links TRBV29-1 to TRBJ2-5; D not resolved. Trimming shortened V by 0 bases and J by 5 bases, and 10 bases separated the two germline ends. Germline CDR1 SQVTM, CDR2 ANQGSEA. The CDR3 consists of 13 residues. The CDR3 loop reads CSVEERLSETQYF. The CDR3 nucleotides read TGCAGCGTTGAAGAAAGATTATCGGAGACCCAGTACTTC.

This clonotype came up once. CDR3 region: CSVRSGSTGRGGDYEQYF. CDR3 sequence (DNA): TGCAGCGTTCGATCGGGGAGTACCGGGAGGGGAGGGGACTACGAGCAGTACTTC. The rearrangement uses TRBV29-1 and TRBJ2-7; 8 bases fit TRBD2. This CDR3 is 18 amino acids long. Looked up from germline, CDR1 is SQVTM and CDR2 is ANQGSEA. V shed 5 bases and J 3 bases; nucleotides not matched to a gene: 21.

This clonotype has a single count. J is TRBJ2-3 and V is TRBV20-1, with 7 bases that match TRBD2. V trimming: 2 bases; J trimming: 0 bases; junction bases outside the gene matches: 11. CDR3 length: 17 residues. Germline V gene data show CDR1 as DFQATT and CDR2 as SNEGSKA (reference sequence). CDR3 coding DNA: TGCAGTGCTAGATTTCTAGCGGCCGACTCTAGCACAGATACGCAGTATTTT. Amino acids: CSARFLAADSSTDTQYF.

This clonotype was detected only once. The chain is built from TRBV3-1 and TRBJ2-2; 8 positions agree with TRBD2. Germline V gene sequence: CDR1 LGHDT, CDR2 YNNKEL (reference sequence). With 5 bases clipped from V and 7 bases from J, the junction kept 12 bases outside the gene matches. This CDR3 spans 16 amino acids. The CDR3 protein is CASSFLLRGAGGELFF. The DNA for the CDR3 is TGTGCCAGCAGCTTCCTCCTGCGGGGGGCAGGCGGGGAGCTGTTTTTT.